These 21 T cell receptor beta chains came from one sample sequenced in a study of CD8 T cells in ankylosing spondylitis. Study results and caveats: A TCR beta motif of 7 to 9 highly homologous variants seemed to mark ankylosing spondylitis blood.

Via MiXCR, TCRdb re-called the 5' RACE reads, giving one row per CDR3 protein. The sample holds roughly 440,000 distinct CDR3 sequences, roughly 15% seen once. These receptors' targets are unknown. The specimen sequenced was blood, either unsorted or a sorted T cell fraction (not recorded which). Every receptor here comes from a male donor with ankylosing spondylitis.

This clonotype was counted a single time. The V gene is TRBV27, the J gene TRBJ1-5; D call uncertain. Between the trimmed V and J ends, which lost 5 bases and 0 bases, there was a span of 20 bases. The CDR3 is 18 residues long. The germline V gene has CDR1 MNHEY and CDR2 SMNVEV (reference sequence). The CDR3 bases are TGTGCCAGCAGTCCCCAATCTACGACACCGTATAGCAATCAGCCCCAGCATTTT. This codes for CASSPQSTTPYSNQPQHF.

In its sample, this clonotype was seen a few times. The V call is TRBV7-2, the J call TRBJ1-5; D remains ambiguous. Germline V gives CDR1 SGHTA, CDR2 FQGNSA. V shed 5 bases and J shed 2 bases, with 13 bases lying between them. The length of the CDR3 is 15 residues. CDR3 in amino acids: CASSPGSTGNQPQHF. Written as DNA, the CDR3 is TGTGCCAGCAGCCCCGGGTCAACGGGCAATCAGCCCCAGCATTTT.

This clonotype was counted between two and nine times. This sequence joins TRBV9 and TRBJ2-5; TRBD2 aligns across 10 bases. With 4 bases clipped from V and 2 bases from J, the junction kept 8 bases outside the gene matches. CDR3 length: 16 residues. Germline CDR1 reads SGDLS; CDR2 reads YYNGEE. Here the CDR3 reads CASSPRLAGLQETQYF. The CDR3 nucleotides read TGTGCCAGCAGCCCCCGACTAGCGGGTCTACAAGAGACCCAGTACTTC.

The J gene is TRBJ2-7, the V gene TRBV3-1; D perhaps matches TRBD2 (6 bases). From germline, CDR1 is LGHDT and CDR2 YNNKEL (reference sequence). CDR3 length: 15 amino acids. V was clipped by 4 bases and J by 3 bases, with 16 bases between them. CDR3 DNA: TGTGCCAGCAGCCCCAAACGTGGAGGGCTCTACGAGCAGTACTTC. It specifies CASSPKRGGLYEQYF.

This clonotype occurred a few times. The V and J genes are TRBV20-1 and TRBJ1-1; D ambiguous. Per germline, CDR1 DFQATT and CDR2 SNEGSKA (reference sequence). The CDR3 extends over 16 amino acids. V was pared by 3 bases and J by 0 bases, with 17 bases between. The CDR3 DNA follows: TGCAGTGCTAGTGGCAGCCAGCGACTGATGAACACTGAAGCTTTCTTT. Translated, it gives CSASGSQRLMNTEAFF.

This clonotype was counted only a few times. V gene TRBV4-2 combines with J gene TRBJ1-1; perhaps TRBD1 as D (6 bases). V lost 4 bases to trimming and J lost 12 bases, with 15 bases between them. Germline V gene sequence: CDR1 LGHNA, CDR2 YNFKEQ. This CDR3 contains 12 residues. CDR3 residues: CASSRAGTSTFF. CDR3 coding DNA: TGTGCCAGCAGCCGAGCCGGGACATCGACTTTCTTT.

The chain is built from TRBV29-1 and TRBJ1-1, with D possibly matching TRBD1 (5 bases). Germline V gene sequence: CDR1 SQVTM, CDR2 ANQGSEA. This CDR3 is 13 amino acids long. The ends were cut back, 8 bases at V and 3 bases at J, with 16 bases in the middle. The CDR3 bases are TGCAGCTCCCAATCAGGGTCCGACACTGAAGCTTTCTTT. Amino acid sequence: CSSQSGSDTEAFF.

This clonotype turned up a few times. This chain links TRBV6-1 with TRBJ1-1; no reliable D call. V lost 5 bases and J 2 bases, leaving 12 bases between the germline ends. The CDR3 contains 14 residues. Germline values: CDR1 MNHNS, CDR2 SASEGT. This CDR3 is CASSQFRGNTEAFF. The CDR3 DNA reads TGTGCCAGCAGTCAGTTTAGAGGAAACACTGAAGCTTTCTTT.

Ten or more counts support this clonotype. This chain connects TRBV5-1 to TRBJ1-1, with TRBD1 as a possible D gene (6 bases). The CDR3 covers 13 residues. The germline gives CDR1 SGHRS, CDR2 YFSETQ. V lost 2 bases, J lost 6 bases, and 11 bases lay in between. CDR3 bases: TGCGCCAGCAGCTTAGGACAGCCTGCTGAAGCTTTCTTT. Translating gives CASSLGQPAEAFF.

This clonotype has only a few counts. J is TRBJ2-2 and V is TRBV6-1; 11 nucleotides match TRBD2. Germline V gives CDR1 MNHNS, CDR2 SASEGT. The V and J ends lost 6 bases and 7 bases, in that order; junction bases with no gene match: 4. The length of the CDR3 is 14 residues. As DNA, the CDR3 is TGTGCCAGCAGATGGACTAGCGGGTTCGGGGAGCTGTTTTTT. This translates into CASRWTSGFGELFF.

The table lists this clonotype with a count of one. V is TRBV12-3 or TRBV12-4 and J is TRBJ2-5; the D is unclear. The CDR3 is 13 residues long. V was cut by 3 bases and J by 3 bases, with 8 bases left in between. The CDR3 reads CASSLGHKETQYF. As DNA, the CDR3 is TGTGCCAGCAGTTTGGGTCACAAAGAGACCCAGTACTTC.

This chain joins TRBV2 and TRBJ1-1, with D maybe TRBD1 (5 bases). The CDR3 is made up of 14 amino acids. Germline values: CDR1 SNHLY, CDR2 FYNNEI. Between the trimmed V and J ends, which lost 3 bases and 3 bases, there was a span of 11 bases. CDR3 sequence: CASSDGTFDTEAFF. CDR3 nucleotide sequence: TGTGCCAGCAGTGACGGGACTTTCGACACTGAAGCTTTCTTT.

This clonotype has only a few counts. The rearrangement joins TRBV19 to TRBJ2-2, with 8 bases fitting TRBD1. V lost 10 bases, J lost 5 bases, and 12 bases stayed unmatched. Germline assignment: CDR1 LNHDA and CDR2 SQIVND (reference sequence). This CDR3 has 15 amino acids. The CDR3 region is CATKSGTGRTGELFF. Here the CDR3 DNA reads TGTGCCACAAAGTCCGGGACAGGCCGGACCGGGGAGCTGTTTTTT.

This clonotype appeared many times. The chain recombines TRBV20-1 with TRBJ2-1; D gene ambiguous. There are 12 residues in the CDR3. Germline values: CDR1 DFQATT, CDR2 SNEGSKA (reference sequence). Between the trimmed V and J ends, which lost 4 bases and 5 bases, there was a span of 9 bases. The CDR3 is CSANYRNNEQFF. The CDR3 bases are TGCAGTGCTAACTACAGAAACAATGAGCAGTTCTTC.

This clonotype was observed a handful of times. The CDR3 nucleotides read TGTGCCAGCAGTTACGAGCACCACAGGGTTAGACCAAATTCACCCCTCCACTTT. This sequence encodes CASSYEHHRVRPNSPLHF. This sequence joins TRBV6-7 and TRBJ1-6; D perhaps matches TRBD1 (6 bases). Being an ORF, TRBV6-7 has a function that is uncertain. Trimming shortened V by 2 bases and J by 7 bases, and 21 bases separated the two germline ends. CDR3 length equals 18 residues.

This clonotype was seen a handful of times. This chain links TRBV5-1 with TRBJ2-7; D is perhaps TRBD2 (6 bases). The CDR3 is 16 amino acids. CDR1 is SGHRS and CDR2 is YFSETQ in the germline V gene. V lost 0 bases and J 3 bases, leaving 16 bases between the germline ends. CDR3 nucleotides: TGCGCCAGCAGCTTGGGAGTGGGTAGCGGCTACTACGAGCAGTACTTC. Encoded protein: CASSLGVGSGYYEQYF.

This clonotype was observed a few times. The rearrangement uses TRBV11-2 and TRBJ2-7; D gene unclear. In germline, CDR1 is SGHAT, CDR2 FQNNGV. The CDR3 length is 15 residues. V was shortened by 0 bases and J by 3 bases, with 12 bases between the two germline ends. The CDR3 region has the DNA TGTGCCAGCAGCTTAGATGTAGGCTGGATCTACGAGCAGTACTTC. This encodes CASSLDVGWIYEQYF.

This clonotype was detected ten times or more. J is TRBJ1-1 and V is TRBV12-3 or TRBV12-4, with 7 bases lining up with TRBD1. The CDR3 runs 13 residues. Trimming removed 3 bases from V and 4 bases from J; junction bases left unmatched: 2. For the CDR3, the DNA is TGTGCCAGCAGTTTCGCAGGGGGCACTGAAGCTTTCTTT. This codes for CASSFAGGTEAFF.

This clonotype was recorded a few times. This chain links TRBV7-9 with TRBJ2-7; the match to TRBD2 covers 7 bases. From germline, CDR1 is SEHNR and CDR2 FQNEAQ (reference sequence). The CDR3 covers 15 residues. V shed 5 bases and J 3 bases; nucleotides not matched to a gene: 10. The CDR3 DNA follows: TGTGCCAGCAGCCCCGGTGGGCTAGCGGTCTACGAGCAGTACTTC. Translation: CASSPGGLAVYEQYF. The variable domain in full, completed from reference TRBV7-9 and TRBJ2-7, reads DTGVSQNPRHKITKRGQNVTFRCDPISEHNRLYWYRQTLGQGPEFLTYFQNEAQLEKSRLLSDRFSAERPKGSFSTLEIQRTEQGDSAMYLCASSPGGLAVYEQYFGPGTRLTVT.

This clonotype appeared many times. CDR3 DNA sequence: TGCAGCGTTGTGGGGGGGAGGAACACTGAAGCTTTCTTT. This codes for CSVVGGRNTEAFF. The J gene is TRBJ1-1, the V gene TRBV29-1; D might be TRBD1 (5 bases). V gave up 4 bases and J gave up 1 base, with 10 bases separating them. The CDR3 runs 13 residues. Germline values: CDR1 SQVTM, CDR2 ANQGSEA.

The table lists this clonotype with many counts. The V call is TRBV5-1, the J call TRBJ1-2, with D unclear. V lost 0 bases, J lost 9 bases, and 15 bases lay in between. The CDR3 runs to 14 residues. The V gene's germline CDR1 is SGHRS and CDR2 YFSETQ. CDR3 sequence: CASSLDYGATSYTF. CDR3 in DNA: TGCGCCAGCAGCTTGGATTACGGAGCTACGAGCTACACCTTC.